The rows below give T cell receptor beta chains drawn from one sample of a study of blood T cell repertoires in COVID-19. Clones were sequenced by immunoSEQ multiplex PCR, and TCRdb holds only the in-frame ones, with some missing. The top ten hold approximately 7.5% of the sample, which has around 230,000 clones, approximately 86% seen once. What was sequenced was peripheral blood. These receptors came from a man in his sixties who had recovered from COVID-19. The CDR3 runs from the conserved cysteine through the conserved F or W. Fields, in order: D gene, CDR3 length, V gene, clone size, J gene, CDR3 DNA, CDR3 protein. The D gene is left open where the match is weak. The size field is filled for only some rows; it gives once, few, many or a size class.

d_call: .; cdr3_length: 15; v_call: TRBV7-9; clone_size: .; j_call: TRBJ2-2; cdr3_nt: TGTGCCAGCAGCTTAGCGCCGGTACAGACCGGGGAGCTGTTTTTT; cdr3_aa: CASSLAPVQTGELFF
d_call: .; cdr3_length: 14; v_call: TRBV5-1; clone_size: .; j_call: TRBJ1-2; cdr3_nt: TGCGCCAGCAGCTTTGGCAGGGCGCCGGGAGAACCCACCTTC; cdr3_aa: CASSFGRAPGEPTF
d_call: .; cdr3_length: 15; v_call: TRBV3-1/TRBV3-2; clone_size: .; j_call: TRBJ2-5; cdr3_nt: TGTGCCAGCAGCCAAGTGGTCGGGGGACGGGAGACCCAGTACTTC; cdr3_aa: CASSQVVGGRETQYF
d_call: .; cdr3_length: 12; v_call: TRBV29-1; clone_size: .; j_call: TRBJ1-2; cdr3_nt: TGCAGCGTTGATTCAGGGTACTATGGCTACACCTTC; cdr3_aa: CSVDSGYYGYTF
d_call: TRBD2; cdr3_length: 15; v_call: TRBV5-8; clone_size: .; j_call: TRBJ2-1; cdr3_nt: TGTGCCAGCAGGCCCCTAGGGACTAGCATCAATGAGCAGTTCTTC; cdr3_aa: CASRPLGTSINEQFF
d_call: .; cdr3_length: 15; v_call: TRBV5-8; clone_size: .; j_call: TRBJ1-3; cdr3_nt: TGTGCCAGCAGCTTGCACATCAGCTCTGGAAACACCATATATTTT; cdr3_aa: CASSLHISSGNTIYF
d_call: .; cdr3_length: 12; v_call: TRBV9; clone_size: .; j_call: TRBJ1-2; cdr3_nt: TGTGCCAGCAGACAGGGTGTTGATGGCTACACCTTC; cdr3_aa: CASRQGVDGYTF
d_call: TRBD2; cdr3_length: 16; v_call: TRBV2; clone_size: .; j_call: TRBJ2-3; cdr3_nt: TGTGCCAGCAGATTAGGACTAGCGGTCTCCACAGATACGCAGTATTTT; cdr3_aa: CASRLGLAVSTDTQYF
d_call: TRBD1; cdr3_length: 17; v_call: TRBV13; clone_size: .; j_call: TRBJ2-1; cdr3_nt: TGTGCCAGCAGCCCCCGGGACAGGGAAAGTCCCTACAATGAGCAGTTCTTC; cdr3_aa: CASSPRDRESPYNEQFF
d_call: .; cdr3_length: 14; v_call: TRBV24-1; clone_size: .; j_call: TRBJ1-1; cdr3_nt: TGTGCCACCAGTGATGGGGGACTGGCCACTGAAGCTTTCTTT; cdr3_aa: CATSDGGLATEAFF
d_call: .; cdr3_length: 15; v_call: TRBV5-1; clone_size: .; j_call: TRBJ1-1; cdr3_nt: TGCGCCAGCAATTTCCAACCGGGGGGAGGCACTGAAGCTTTCTTT; cdr3_aa: CASNFQPGGGTEAFF
d_call: TRBD2; cdr3_length: 16; v_call: TRBV28; clone_size: .; j_call: TRBJ2-2; cdr3_nt: TGTGCCAGCAGTCCCGGGGCTAGCGGAAACACCGGGGAGCTGTTTTTT; cdr3_aa: CASSPGASGNTGELFF
d_call: TRBD2; cdr3_length: 16; v_call: TRBV7-9; clone_size: many; j_call: TRBJ2-1; cdr3_nt: TGTGCCAGCAGCTTAACGCGGGGGGGCTTCTACAATGAGCAGTTCTTC; cdr3_aa: CASSLTRGGFYNEQFF
d_call: TRBD1; cdr3_length: 15; v_call: TRBV19; clone_size: .; j_call: TRBJ1-1; cdr3_nt: TGTGCCAGTAGTAAACAGGGGTTTTTAAACACTGAAGCTTTCTTT; cdr3_aa: CASSKQGFLNTEAFF
d_call: .; cdr3_length: 16; v_call: TRBV7-9; clone_size: .; j_call: TRBJ1-5; cdr3_nt: TGTGCCAGCTTTATAACGGCCCCGGGTAAGAATCAGCCCCAGCATTTT; cdr3_aa: CASFITAPGKNQPQHF